This TCR delta chain was captured in a study of Vδ1+ human thymocytes. Thymocytes were sorted as CD3+ TCRVdelta1+ TCRVdelta2- after alphabeta T cell depletion. Sorted Vdelta1+ thymocytes were about 97% to 99.6% pure. Study-wide findings and caveats: Bulk repertoire data may be misinterpreted because of unexpected Vdelta2 sequences. In the thymus, TRG and TRD repertoires looked highly polyclonal with Gaussian CDR3 lengths. Unlike peripheral blood Vdelta1+ controls, thymic delta-chain sequences included around 21% Vdelta2 and few Vdelta3.

A note on this clone: Its matching antigen is unknown. Other DNA sequences in the same sample also yield this CDR3.

The template was reverse-transcribed extracted RNA. The CDR3 regions were amplified by multiplex PCR from V-gene primers to a constant-region primer. TCRdb used CATT to re-call clones from the multiplex PCR reads. Here the sample spans around 20,000 delta-chain clones, over 7% being singletons. The CDR3 length is 19 residues. V dropped 1 base and J dropped 8; count of bases not matched to a gene: 20. Germline CDR1 TSWWSYY, CDR2 QGS. The source is a child less than two years old who had congenital heart surgery. What was sequenced was Vdelta1+ gamma-delta thymocytes from the thymus. Subset given: FACS-sorted CD3+ TCRalphabeta- TCRVdelta1+ TCRVdelta2- thymocytes. The chain carries TRDV1 and TRDJ1, with TRDD3 matching 9 bases. The CDR3 coding sequence is TGTGCTCTTGGGGAACGGGTCCTACCCTTTACTGGGGGACTGGAGAAACTCATCTTT. It codes for CALGERVLPFTGGLEKLIF.